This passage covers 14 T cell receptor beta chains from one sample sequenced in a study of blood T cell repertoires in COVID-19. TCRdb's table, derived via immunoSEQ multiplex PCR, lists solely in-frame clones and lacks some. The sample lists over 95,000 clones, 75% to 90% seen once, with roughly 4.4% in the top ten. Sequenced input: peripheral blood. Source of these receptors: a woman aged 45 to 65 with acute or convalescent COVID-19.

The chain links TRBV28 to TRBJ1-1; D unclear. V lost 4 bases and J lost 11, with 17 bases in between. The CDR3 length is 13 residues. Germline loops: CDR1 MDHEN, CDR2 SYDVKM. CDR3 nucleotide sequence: TGTGCCAGCAGTTCAACAGTCCTTTCTCGGGCTTTCTTT. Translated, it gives CASSSTVLSRAFF.

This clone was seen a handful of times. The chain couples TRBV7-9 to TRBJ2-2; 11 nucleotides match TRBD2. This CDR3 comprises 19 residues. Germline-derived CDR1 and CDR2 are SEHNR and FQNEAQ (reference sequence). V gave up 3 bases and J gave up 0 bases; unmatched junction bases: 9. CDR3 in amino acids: CASSFAASGRPANTGELFF. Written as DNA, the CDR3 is TGTGCCAGCAGCTTCGCCGCTAGCGGGAGGCCCGCGAACACCGGGGAGCTGTTTTTT.

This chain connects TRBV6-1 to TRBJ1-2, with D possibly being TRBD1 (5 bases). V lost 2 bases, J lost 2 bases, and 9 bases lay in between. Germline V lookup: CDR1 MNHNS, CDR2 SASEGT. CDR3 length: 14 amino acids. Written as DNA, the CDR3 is TGTGCCAGCAGTGAAAACGGGGGGAACTATGGCTACACCTTC. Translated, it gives CASSENGGNYGYTF.

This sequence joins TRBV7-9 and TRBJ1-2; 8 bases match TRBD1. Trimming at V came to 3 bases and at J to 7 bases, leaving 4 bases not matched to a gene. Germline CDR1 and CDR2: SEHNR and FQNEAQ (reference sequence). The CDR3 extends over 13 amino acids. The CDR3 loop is CASSFGQGAGYTF. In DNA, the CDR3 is TGTGCCAGCAGCTTCGGACAGGGTGCTGGCTACACCTTC.

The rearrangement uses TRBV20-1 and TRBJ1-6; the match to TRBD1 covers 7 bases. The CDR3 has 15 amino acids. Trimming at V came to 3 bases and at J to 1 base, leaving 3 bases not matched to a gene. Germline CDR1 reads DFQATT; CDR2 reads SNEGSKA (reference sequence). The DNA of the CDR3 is TGCAGTGCTAGTCCAGGGGGATCCTATAATTCACCCCTCCACTTT. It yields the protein CSASPGGSYNSPLHF.

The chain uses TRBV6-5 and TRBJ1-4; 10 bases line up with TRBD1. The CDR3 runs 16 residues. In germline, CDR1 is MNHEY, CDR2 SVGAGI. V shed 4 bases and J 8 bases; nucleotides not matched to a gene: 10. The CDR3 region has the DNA TGTGCCAGCAGTTCCGGGACAGGGGTAGTACGGGAAAAACTGTTTTTT. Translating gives CASSSGTGVVREKLFF.

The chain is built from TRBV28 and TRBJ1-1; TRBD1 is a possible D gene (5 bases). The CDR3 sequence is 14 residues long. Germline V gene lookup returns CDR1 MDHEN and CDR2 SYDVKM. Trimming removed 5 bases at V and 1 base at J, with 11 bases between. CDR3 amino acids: CASSLIQANTEAFF. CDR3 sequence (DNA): TGTGCCAGCAGTCTTATACAGGCGAACACTGAAGCTTTCTTT.

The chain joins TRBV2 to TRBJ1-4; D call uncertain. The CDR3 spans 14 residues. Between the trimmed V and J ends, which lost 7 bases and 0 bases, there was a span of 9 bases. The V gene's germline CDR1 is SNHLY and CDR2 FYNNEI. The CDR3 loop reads CASIDEATNEKLFF. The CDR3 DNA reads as TGTGCCAGCATCGACGAGGCAACTAATGAAAAACTGTTTTTT.

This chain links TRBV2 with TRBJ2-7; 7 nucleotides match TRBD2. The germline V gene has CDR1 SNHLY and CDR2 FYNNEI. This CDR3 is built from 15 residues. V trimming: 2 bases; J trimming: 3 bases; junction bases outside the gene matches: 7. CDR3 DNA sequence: TGTGCCAGCAGTGAAATGGGGGAGGGGATCTACGAGCAGTACTTC. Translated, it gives CASSEMGEGIYEQYF. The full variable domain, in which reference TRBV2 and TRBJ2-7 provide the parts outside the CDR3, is EPEVTQTPSHQVTQMGQEVILRCVPISNHLYFYWYRQILGQKVEFLVSFYNNEISEKSEIFDDQFSVERPDGSNFTLKIRSTKLEDSAMYFCASSEMGEGIYEQYFGPGTRLTVT.

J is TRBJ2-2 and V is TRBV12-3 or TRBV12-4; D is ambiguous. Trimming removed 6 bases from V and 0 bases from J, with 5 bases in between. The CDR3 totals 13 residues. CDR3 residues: CASSRTNTGELFF. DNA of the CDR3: TGTGCCAGCAGCCGTACGAACACCGGGGAGCTGTTTTTT.

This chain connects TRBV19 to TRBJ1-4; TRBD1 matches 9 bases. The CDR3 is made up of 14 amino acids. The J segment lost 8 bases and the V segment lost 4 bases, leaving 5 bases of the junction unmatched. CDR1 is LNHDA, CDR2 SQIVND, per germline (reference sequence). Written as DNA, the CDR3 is TGTGCCAGTAGTACCACAGGGGGCCGGGAAAAACTGTTTTTT. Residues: CASSTTGGREKLFF. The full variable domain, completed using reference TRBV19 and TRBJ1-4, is DGGITQSPKYLFRKEGQNVTLSCEQNLNHDAMYWYRQDPGQGLRLIYYSQIVNDFQKGDIAEGYSVSREKKESFPLTVTSAQKNPTAFYLCASSTTGGREKLFFGSGTQLSVL.

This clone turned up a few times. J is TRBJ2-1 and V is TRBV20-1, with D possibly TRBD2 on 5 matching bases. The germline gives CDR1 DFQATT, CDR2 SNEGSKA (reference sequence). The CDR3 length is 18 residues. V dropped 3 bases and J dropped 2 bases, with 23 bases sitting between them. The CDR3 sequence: CSASRSRKVEGPYNEQFF. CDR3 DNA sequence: TGCAGTGCTAGTCGCTCGAGGAAGGTAGAGGGCCCCTACAATGAGCAGTTCTTC.

The CDR3 DNA follows: TGCGCCAGCAGCTTGGTCGGAGGCTATGGCTACACCTTC. Its protein product is CASSLVGGYGYTF. The rearrangement uses TRBV5-1 and TRBJ1-2; D unresolved. The CDR3 spans 13 residues. With 0 bases removed from V and 4 bases from J, the gap between germline ends came to 7 bases. Germline V gene lookup returns CDR1 SGHRS and CDR2 YFSETQ.

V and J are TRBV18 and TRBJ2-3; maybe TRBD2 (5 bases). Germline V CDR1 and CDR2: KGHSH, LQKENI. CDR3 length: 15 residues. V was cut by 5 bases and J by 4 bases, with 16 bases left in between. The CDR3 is CASSSDSKTADTQYF. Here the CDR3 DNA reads TGTGCCAGCTCATCGGACTCTAAGACGGCAGATACGCAGTATTTT.